This T cell receptor beta chain was identified during a study of shared clonotypes between healthy human individuals. Findings of the study overall: Non-shared clonotypes were found to have lower generation probabilities than the clonotypes that were shared by all four of the sorted-subset donors.

V lost 9 bases and J lost 2; bases outside the gene matches: 9. The CDR3 covers 15 residues. Germline values: CDR1 MNHEY, CDR2 SVGAGI. The study ran the assay at deep level. Clones were read by immunoSEQ multiplex PCR, and TCRdb kept only the in-frame ones, dropping some. The sample has 2 million to 2.5 million clones, 90% to 96% seen once; the top ten hold over 0.1%. This clone is a singleton in its sample. Its antigen is unidentified. The sequenced sample consisted of naive CD4+ T cells sorted from blood. The subset here: CD45RA+ positively selected. This chain joins TRBV6-5 and TRBJ2-3, with 9 bases matching TRBD1. This clonotype originated in a man aged 18 to 35 in good health. The CDR3 sequence: CARDRGEAITDTQYF. The CDR3 region has the DNA TGTGCCAGGGACAGGGGCGAAGCGATCACAGATACGCAGTATTTT.